These 9 T cell receptor beta chains originate from one sample sequenced in a study of blood T cell repertoires in COVID-19. Using immunoSEQ multiplex PCR, the repertoire was profiled, and TCRdb retains in-frame clones only, with some absent. The table includes 80,000 to 100,000 clones, roughly 80% detected once. The sequenced material came from peripheral blood. These receptors were taken from a man in his fifties or sixties with acute or convalescent COVID-19.

This clone has only one observation. V usage is TRBV5-1 and J usage is TRBJ2-5; D is possibly TRBD1 (8 bases). The CDR3 is 14 residues long. V lost 4 bases and J lost 5, with 15 bases in between. Looked up from germline, CDR1 is SGHRS and CDR2 is YFSETQ. Here the CDR3 reads CASSPDREGETQYF. CDR3 DNA: TGCGCCAGCAGCCCGGACAGGGAGGGGGAGACCCAGTACTTC.

This sequence joins TRBV2 and TRBJ1-4; 8 bases are a match to TRBD1. CDR1 and CDR2 (germline): SNHLY, FYNNEI. V dropped 6 bases and J dropped 4; count of bases not matched to a gene: 7. The CDR3 contains 15 residues. The CDR3 loop reads CASRMGQADNEKLFF. CDR3 sequence (DNA): TGTGCCAGCAGAATGGGACAGGCCGATAATGAAAAACTGTTTTTT.

The gene calls are TRBV2 and TRBJ2-3; 13 bases agree with TRBD2. In germline, CDR1 is SNHLY, CDR2 FYNNEI. The CDR3 has 14 residues. The junction had 4 bases not matched to a gene; V was cut back by 7 bases and J by 6 bases. The DNA of the CDR3 is TGTGCCAGCATGAGACTAGCGGGGGGCGATACGCAGTATTTT. This sequence encodes CASMRLAGGDTQYF.

This clone was seen only once. The CDR3 spells CASSLGGNKAYYEQYF. CDR3 nucleotides: TGTGCCAGCAGTTTAGGAGGGAATAAAGCCTACTACGAGCAGTACTTC. The chain uses TRBV27 and TRBJ2-7, with D tentatively TRBD2 (6 bases). Germline lookup yields CDR1 MNHEY and CDR2 SMNVEV (reference sequence). The CDR3 loop spans 16 amino acids. V lost 2 bases to trimming and J lost 3 bases, with 17 bases between them.

The rearrangement uses TRBV28 and TRBJ1-2; D is unclear. Trimming stripped 2 bases from V and 3 bases from J, with 4 bases between. Germline CDR1 MDHEN, CDR2 SYDVKM. CDR3 length equals 12 residues. The CDR3 loop is CASSLRDYGYTF. In DNA, the CDR3 is TGTGCCAGCAGTTTACGAGACTATGGCTACACCTTC.

This chain links TRBV4-3 with TRBJ2-2, with 12 bases fitting TRBD2. Per the germline V gene, CDR1 is LGHNA and CDR2 is YSLEER. This CDR3 is 17 amino acids long. V lost 4 bases to trimming and J lost 6 bases; unmatched junction nucleotides: 9. The CDR3 protein is CASSPRASGGVAGELFF. In DNA, the CDR3 is TGCGCCAGCAGCCCGAGGGCTAGCGGGGGGGTGGCCGGGGAGCTGTTTTTT.

As DNA, the CDR3 is TGCGCCAGCAGTGATGGGGGGACAGATACGCAGTATTTT. Its translation: CASSDGGTDTQYF. This chain connects TRBV10-1 to TRBJ2-3, with D perhaps matching TRBD2 (6 bases). The V gene lost 3 bases and the J gene lost 3 bases, with 7 bases spanning the gap. The CDR3 has 13 amino acids. Germline V gene sequence: CDR1 WNHNN, CDR2 SYGVQD (reference sequence).

The table lists this clone with a few counts. The gene calls are TRBV4-2 and TRBJ2-2; D unresolved. The germline V gene has CDR1 LGHNA and CDR2 YNFKEQ. Between the trimmed V and J ends, which lost 4 bases and 9 bases, there was a span of 9 bases. This CDR3 is built from 12 residues. The CDR3 loop is CASSPQERELFF. For the CDR3, the DNA is TGTGCCAGCAGCCCCCAGGAACGGGAGCTGTTTTTT.

This clone was seen a single time. V usage is TRBV7-2 and J usage is TRBJ1-1; possible D gene TRBD1, 5 bases. The CDR3 is 14 residues long. Germline values: CDR1 SGHTA, CDR2 FQGNSA. V gave up 2 bases and J gave up 4 bases, with 11 bases separating them. As DNA, the CDR3 is TGTGCCAGCAGCTTACAGGGCTTGTCCACTGAAGCTTTCTTT. It encodes CASSLQGLSTEAFF.